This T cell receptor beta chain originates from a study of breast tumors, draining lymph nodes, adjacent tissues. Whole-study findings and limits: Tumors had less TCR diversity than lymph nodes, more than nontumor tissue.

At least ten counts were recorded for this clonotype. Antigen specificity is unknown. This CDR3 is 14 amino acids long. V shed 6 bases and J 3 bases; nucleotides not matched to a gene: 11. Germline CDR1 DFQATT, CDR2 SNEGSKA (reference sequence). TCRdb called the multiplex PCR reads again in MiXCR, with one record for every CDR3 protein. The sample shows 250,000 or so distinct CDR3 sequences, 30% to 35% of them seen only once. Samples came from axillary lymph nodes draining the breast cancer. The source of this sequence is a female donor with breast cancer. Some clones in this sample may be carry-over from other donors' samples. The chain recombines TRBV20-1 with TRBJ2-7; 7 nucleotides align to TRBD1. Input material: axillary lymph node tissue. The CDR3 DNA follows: TGCAGTGCGAGGGGGCTGGCCAGTGACTACGAGCAGTACTTC. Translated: CSARGLASDYEQYF.